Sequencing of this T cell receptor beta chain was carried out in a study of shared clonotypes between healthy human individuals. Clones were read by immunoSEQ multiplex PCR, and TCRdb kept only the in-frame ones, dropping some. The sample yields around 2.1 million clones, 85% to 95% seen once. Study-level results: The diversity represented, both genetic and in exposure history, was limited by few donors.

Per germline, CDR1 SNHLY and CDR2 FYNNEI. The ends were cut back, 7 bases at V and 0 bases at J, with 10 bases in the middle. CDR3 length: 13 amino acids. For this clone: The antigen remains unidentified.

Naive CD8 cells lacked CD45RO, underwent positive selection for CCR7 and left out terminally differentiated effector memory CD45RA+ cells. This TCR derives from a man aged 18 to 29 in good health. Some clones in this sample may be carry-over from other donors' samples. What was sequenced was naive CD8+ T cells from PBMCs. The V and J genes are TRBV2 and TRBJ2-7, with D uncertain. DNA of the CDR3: TGTGCCAGCACCGAGACTTACTCCTACGAGCAGTACTTC. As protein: CASTETYSYEQYF.